This T cell receptor beta chain was sequenced in a study of OX40 agonist ivuxolimab in advanced cancers. The overall study: Patients undergoing dose escalation presented with hepatocellular carcinoma, melanoma, renal cell or head and neck cancer.

On this clone: Its antigen is not known.

Findings and caveats of the study: Low normalized clonal expansion also occurred in some nonresponding patients.

Assay: immunoSEQ multiplex PCR; the TCRdb copy retains only in-frame clones and omits some. This table has about 10,000 clones, about 90% appearing once. The length of the CDR3 is 13 residues. The V gene lost 1 base and the J gene lost 8 bases, with 10 bases spanning the gap. The germline CDR1 and CDR2 sequences are MRHNA and SNTAGT. The chain couples TRBV6-4 to TRBJ2-3, with a tentative D call TRBD1 (6 bases). Sequencing used CD4+ or CD8+ T cells sorted from blood, obtained in a trial of the OX40 agonist ivuxolimab. This clonotype originated in an adult with an advanced solid tumor such as melanoma, head and neck, liver or kidney cancer. The CDR3 reads CASSDFLGGTQYF. DNA of the CDR3: TGTGCCAGCAGTGACTTTCTAGGGGGTACGCAGTATTTT.